This TCR beta chain was found in a study of blood T cell repertoires in COVID-19. Whole-study context: The cDNA or gDNA used as material had been derived from T cells, B-cell-depleted T cells, or PBMCs.

With 2 bases removed from V and 7 bases from J, the gap between germline ends came to 15 bases. Germline-derived CDR1 and CDR2 are SEHNR and FQNEAQ (reference sequence). The CDR3 sequence is 14 residues long. Data came from immunoSEQ multiplex PCR; TCRdb stores just in-frame clones and leaves some out. The sample holds some 260,000 clones, around 80% seen once. Donors were grouped by their self-reported clinical history. This clone occurred a few times. The TCR was taken from a man between 25 and 39 years old with acute COVID-19. Sequenced material: PBMCs or T cells enriched from blood (not recorded which). The rearrangement joins TRBV7-9 to TRBJ2-7; maybe TRBD1 (5 bases). CDR3 nucleotide sequence: TGTGCCAGCAGCTTAAACAGGATCGATTCAGAGCAGTACGTC. Translation gives CASSLNRIDSEQYV.